This TCR beta chain was recorded in a study of beta chain features in type 1 diabetes. Study-wide background: Examination of sorted cells across all samples involved more than 85,000,000 cells. Study-level results: When VDJ junctions were examined, type 1 diabetes patients showed fewer insertions and more deletions. TCRB CDR3 length was moderately but significantly reduced in all four CD4+ subsets of Type 1 diabetes patients. Cells carrying high TCR expression could end up over-represented when cDNA is sequenced.

Remarks on this clone: Its matching antigen is unknown.

Sequencing targeted expressed TCRB transcripts, as all isolated RNA had been reverse transcribed. Clones were read by immunoSEQ multiplex PCR, and TCRdb kept only the in-frame ones, dropping some. The data contain a few hundred thousand clones, approximately 13% of them singletons. Post-sort purity exceeded 95% for all sorted populations. The V segment lost 4 bases and the J segment 6 bases; nucleotides outside the gene matches: 4. Per the germline V gene, CDR1 is SGHTA and CDR2 is FQGNSA. The CDR3 loop spans 15 amino acids. This chain uses TRBV7-2 with TRBJ2-3; 13 nucleotides align to TRBD2. Sequenced input: naive CD4+ T cells from blood. This TCR came from a young woman with type 1 diabetes. The CDR3 nucleotides are TGTGCCAGCAGCTCCGGACTAGCGGGAGCGGATACGCAGTATTTT. Protein: CASSSGLAGADTQYF.